This TCR beta chain is from a study of graft-versus-host responses after intestinal transplantation (dated by TCRdb to the early 2020s). About the full investigation: The transplants that recipients got were multivisceral, liver-intestinal, or isolated intestinal. Donor T cell macrochimerism was defined as a peak of at least 4% donor T cells among recipient peripheral blood mononuclear cells. A cohort of more than 20 intestinal transplant recipients, including one retransplant, was enrolled, and a few patients lacking pretransplant specimens were excluded. Alloreactive clones were identified by sequencing pre-transplant mixed lymphocyte reaction products and comparing them with unstimulated pre-transplant donor and recipient T cells. After intestinal transplantation, graft-versus-host and host-versus-graft alloreactive T cell clones in the graft, circulation and bone marrow were tracked using bulk TCR-beta CDR3 sequencing. Every recipient was given anti-thymocyte globulin induction, then maintenance tacrolimus and steroids for 2 to 4 years. Rather than being sequenced by the commercial service, samples from a few later patients were sequenced in-house on an Illumina MiSeq and processed with MiXCR. Results and caveats for the whole study, not just this receptor: The conclusions were limited by the relatively low number and heterogeneity of the intestinal transplant patients. Peak levels of circulating GvH clones were associated with declines in HvG clones early after transplant. GvH clones were detected in recipient bone marrow, and some of these GvH clones were observed earlier in ileal mucosa or blood, consistent with an intestinal mucosal origin. In the allografts of patients with donor T cell macrochimerism, GvH to HvG T cell clonal ratios were high.

Library generation was performed with the immunoSEQ multiplex PCR assay. For most patients, genomic DNA was isolated using the Qiagen DNeasy Blood and Tissue Kit and was shipped frozen to Adaptive Biotechnologies for TCR sequencing. Adaptive Biotechnologies carried out high-throughput TCR-beta CDR3 sequencing of genomic DNA for most patients. Per the source publication's procedure: TCR sequencing data for over 15 patients were retrieved from Adaptive's ImmunoSEQ software; a few other patients were processed with MiXCR and VDJtools. To correct CD4 versus CD8 sorting errors, any sequence found in both subsets at a frequency ratio below 5:1 was removed. CDR3 nucleotide sequences shared between donor and recipient were removed because the origin of such sequences could not be assigned. To count as alloreactive, a clone needed at least 2-fold expansion over unstimulated cells and a minimum CFSE-low frequency of 0.002% (template counts) or 0.001% (read counts). Clones were considered mappable if detected in sequenced pre-transplant spleen, lymph node, or MLR CFSE-low populations of the donor or recipient. Cumulative frequency of alloreactive clones was calculated as a percentage of all sequences weighted by copy number. The table comes from immuneACCESS by way of TCRdb, which keeps in-frame sequences with V and J called. Part of the clones is missing from these tables; in studies checked, under half for an unresolved V gene and the rest for unknown reasons. V and J calls plus clone size are reproduced from that table; the DNA served to infer D and trimming. Counted in this sample were 70,000 to 100,000 clones; roughly 89% of them appeared once. The ten largest account for approximately 0.35% of the sample.

With regard to this clone: The antigen this receptor binds is unknown. No much larger clonotype is one base removed from it; base qualities were not supplied.

V is clipped by 5 bases and J by 2 bases, and the sequence between their germline boundaries is 11 bases long. Taken from cysteine to phenylalanine, the CDR3 has 14 residues. Only the CDR3 region is kept as DNA, spanning 42 bases read in frame from base 1. CDR1 KGHSH and CDR2 LQKENI are derived from the germline V gene. The time point label here, explained by the study, means: cells obtained before transplantation from donor or recipient. CD3+CD4+ and CD3+CD8+ populations were FACS-sorted from unstimulated pre-transplant donor and recipient cells taken from spleen or lymph nodes. This specimen was unstimulated CD4+ T cells sorted from spleen or lymph node cells, taken before intestinal transplant. Here the chain combines TRBV18 and TRBJ2-3; the D gene is possibly TRBD1, with 5 bases matching. The sequence derives from a human donor who received an intestinal transplant. The nucleotides read TGTGCCAGCTCAATCCTGGACAACACAGATACGCAGTATTTT. It is translated as CASSILDNTDTQYF.